This T cell receptor (beta chain) originates from a study of blood T cells in healthy people across ages. Whole-study findings and limits: TCR beta diversity tracked closely with naive T cell percentage.

A second roughly 7 to 12 cycle PCR used barcoded and J-beta primers. TCRdb redid the calling of the 5' RACE reads with MiXCR, one entry per CDR3 protein. The top ten clones hold 17% of a sample with approximately 810,000 distinct CDR3 sequences, more than 25% of them seen once. Trimming took off 4 bases at V and 1 base at J, with 11 bases between the two ends. The CDR3 consists of 14 residues. Germline V gives CDR1 SGHRS, CDR2 YFSETQ. This clonotype was picked up a small number of times. Its antigen remains unknown. The source is a woman older than 75 in good health. What was sequenced was blood. This chain connects TRBV5-1 to TRBJ1-1; no clear D gene. In nucleotides, the CDR3 is TGCGCCAGCAGCAAAGGACCGTCGAACACTGAAGCTTTCTTT. It codes for CASSKGPSNTEAFF.